Described below is a single TCR beta chain sequence and its context. Antigen: not known. Per germline, CDR1 ENHRY and CDR2 SYGVKD. The CDR3 runs 17 residues. The sample comes from a study of CXCR3-negative and CXCR3-positive naive CD8 T cells. Overall study findings and caveats: TCR interaction strength was inferred from TRB CDR3 physicochemistry, as CD5 matched across naive subsets. Cryopreserved cells partially lost CXCR3 expression, and fresh PBMCs were used in most assays.

Through 5' RACE with UMI labels, the TRB cDNA libraries were prepared. Reprocessing the 5' RACE reads, TCRdb reports a single entry for every CDR3 protein and omits DNA. The sample has about 130,000 distinct CDR3 sequences, and its top ten clones hold approximately 0.3%. Sequences were obtained from naive CXCR3- CD8+ T cells from blood. Subset denoted: CD45RO-CCR7+CD27+CD95- naive CD8+ T cells lacking CXCR3 (TNR3-). The TCR comes from a human donor in good health. Some clones in this sample may be carry-over from other donors' samples. The chain couples TRBV10-3 to TRBJ2-1; TCRdb designates TRBD2, a call that cannot be tested without DNA. The chain's CDR3 is CATRREGTSVGAGEQFF.